These 25 T cell receptor beta chains were all obtained from the same sample, sequenced in a study of T cell responses to AZD1222 COVID-19 vaccine. Libraries were prepared by immunoSEQ multiplex PCR; TCRdb keeps only in-frame clonotypes and omits some of them. The sample carries about 140,000 clones, approximately 92% recorded once. The sample was peripheral blood, taken on day 0 of AZD1222 vaccination. The source is an adult in good health.

This rearrangement joins TRBV7-9 to TRBJ1-1; 10 bases agree with TRBD1. This CDR3 comprises 16 residues. V shed 4 bases, J shed 0 bases, and the junction held 5 bases outside the gene matches. Germline values: CDR1 SEHNR, CDR2 FQNEAQ (reference sequence). CDR3 loop: CASSYGTGDMNTEAFF. The CDR3 DNA follows: TGTGCCAGCAGCTACGGGACAGGGGACATGAACACTGAAGCTTTCTTT.

This chain's CDR3 is CASSATGTRDSGANVLTF. In nucleotides, the CDR3 is TGCGCCAGCAGCGCAACAGGGACTAGGGACTCTGGGGCCAACGTCCTGACTTTC. V gene TRBV5-1 combines with J gene TRBJ2-6; TRBD2 matches at 8 bases. V dropped 4 bases and J dropped 0; count of bases not matched to a gene: 9. The CDR3 covers 18 residues. Germline V lookup: CDR1 SGHRS, CDR2 YFSETQ.

The chain couples TRBV19 to TRBJ1-2, with D possibly being TRBD1 (6 bases). The germline V and J ends were trimmed by 6 bases and 5 bases, with 13 bases remaining between them. CDR1 is LNHDA, CDR2 SQIVND, per germline (reference sequence). The CDR3 loop spans 13 amino acids. The DNA for the CDR3 is TGTGCCAGTAGCCTACAGGGAGAGTATGGCTACACCTTC. It specifies CASSLQGEYGYTF.

Here the CDR3 reads CASSQVASFSSYEQYF. The CDR3 DNA sequence: TGTGCCAGCAGCCAAGTTGCCAGCTTTAGCTCCTACGAGCAGTACTTC. The genes are TRBV3-1 (or the pseudogene TRBV3-2) and TRBJ2-7; D gene ambiguous. V was shortened by 1 base and J by 0 bases, with 13 bases between the two germline ends. In germline, CDR1 is LGHDT, CDR2 YNNKEL (reference sequence). The CDR3 runs 16 residues.

The rearrangement joins TRBV2 to TRBJ1-3; unclear D gene. Germline V gene data show CDR1 as SNHLY and CDR2 as FYNNEI. The CDR3 covers 16 residues. The V and J ends lost 4 bases and 0 bases respectively, with 13 bases between them. The CDR3 sequence: CASSVFPGSSGNTIYF. CDR3 in DNA: TGTGCCAGCAGTGTTTTTCCGGGGAGCTCTGGAAACACCATATATTTT.

The chain links TRBV27 to TRBJ1-2; D perhaps matches TRBD1 (6 bases). Trimming took 8 bases from V and 6 from J, leaving 10 bases between them. From germline, CDR1 is MNHEY and CDR2 SMNVEV (reference sequence). The CDR3 sequence is 11 residues long. In nucleotides, the CDR3 is TGTGCCAGCGGAAGGACAGATGGCTACACCTTC. This sequence encodes CASGRTDGYTF.

CDR3 residues: CASSLHEPYGYTF. The CDR3 region has the DNA TGTGCCAGCAGCTTACATGAGCCCTATGGCTACACCTTC. The chain employs TRBV7-9 and TRBJ1-2, with no clear D. There are 13 residues in the CDR3. Per the germline V gene, CDR1 is SEHNR and CDR2 is FQNEAQ (reference sequence). V lost 2 bases and J lost 4, with 8 bases in between.

The J gene is TRBJ1-6, the V gene TRBV28; D may be TRBD1 (5 bases). The CDR3 runs 13 residues. With 7 bases removed from V and 7 bases from J, the gap between germline ends came to 11 bases. The germline CDR1 and CDR2 sequences are MDHEN and SYDVKM. The CDR3 protein is CASKGPGNSPLHF. The CDR3 DNA sequence: TGTGCCAGCAAGGGGCCAGGGAATTCACCCCTCCACTTT.

The rearrangement uses TRBV27 and TRBJ2-7; D unclear. From germline, CDR1 is MNHEY and CDR2 SMNVEV (reference sequence). This CDR3 spans 10 amino acids. The V end lost 8 bases, the J end lost 3 bases, and 5 bases lay between the germline ends. The CDR3 region has the DNA TGTGCCAGCGGATACTACGAGCAGTACTTC. Translated: CASGYYEQYF.

This clone has a count of ten or more. The chain uses TRBV7-9 and TRBJ2-2; D is uncertain. Trimming pared 5 bases from V and 6 bases from J, leaving 10 bases between. From germline, CDR1 is SEHNR and CDR2 FQNEAQ (reference sequence). CDR3 length: 13 amino acids. The CDR3 DNA is TGTGCCAGCAGCAAAGACTTCCCCGGGGAGCTGTTTTTT. Its translation: CASSKDFPGELFF.

V is TRBV6-5 and J is TRBJ2-1; 12 bases fit TRBD2. Germline CDR1 reads MNHEY; CDR2 reads SVGAGI. This CDR3 is 15 amino acids long. Trimming removed 6 bases from V and 7 bases from J; junction bases left unmatched: 7. As DNA, the CDR3 is TGTGCCAGCAGGTCGACTAGCGGGAGTGGGAATGAGCAGTTCTTC. Protein sequence: CASRSTSGSGNEQFF.

The V and J genes are TRBV20-1 and TRBJ1-5; D perhaps matches TRBD1 (5 bases). The CDR3 covers 13 residues. Germline V gene data show CDR1 as DFQATT and CDR2 as SNEGSKA (reference sequence). V gave up 3 bases and J gave up 4 bases, with 10 bases separating them. The CDR3 nucleotides are TGCAGTGCTAGTATGGGGGTTAATCAGCCCCAGCATTTT. Residues: CSASMGVNQPQHF.

The V and J genes are TRBV18 and TRBJ2-3; D gene uncertain. Per germline, CDR1 KGHSH and CDR2 LQKENI. There are 15 residues in the CDR3. Trimming left V 3 bases short and J 3 bases short, with 13 bases between. CDR3 bases: TGTGCCAGCTCACCCCCCCGGGCGAGTACAGATACGCAGTATTTT. This translates into CASSPPRASTDTQYF.

The chain couples TRBV7-2 to TRBJ1-1, with a possible D match to TRBD1 (6 bases). Germline V gives CDR1 SGHTA, CDR2 FQGNSA. CDR3 size: 13 residues. Trimming removed 5 bases at V and 11 bases at J, with 18 bases between. The CDR3 sequence is CASSPPGHSQAFF. In nucleotides, the CDR3 is TGTGCCAGCAGCCCCCCGGGACACTCCCAGGCTTTCTTT.

The gene calls are TRBV28 and TRBJ2-7, with 12 bases identical to TRBD2. J gave up 3 bases and V 5 bases, and 5 bases lay outside the gene matches. This CDR3 is built from 15 residues. Germline values: CDR1 MDHEN, CDR2 SYDVKM. Here the CDR3 reads CASSRLAGVRYEQYF. The CDR3 bases are TGTGCCAGCAGTAGACTAGCGGGAGTTCGCTACGAGCAGTACTTC. The entire variable domain, with the rest obtained from reference TRBV28 and TRBJ2-7, is as follows: DVKVTQSSRYLVKRTGEKVFLECVQDMDHENMFWYRQDPGLGLRLIYFSYDVKMKEKGDIPEGYSVSREKKERFSLILESASTNQTSMYLCASSRLAGVRYEQYFGPGTRLTVT.

This chain connects TRBV2 to TRBJ1-1; possible D gene TRBD1, 6 bases. The germline gives CDR1 SNHLY, CDR2 FYNNEI. V gave up 7 bases and J gave up 7 bases, with 22 bases separating them. There are 15 residues in the CDR3. Written as DNA, the CDR3 is TGTGCCAGCACCGGACTGACGGTGGGGGGCCTTGAAGCTTTCTTT. The encoded protein is CASTGLTVGGLEAFF.

This chain connects TRBV14 to TRBJ2-1; perhaps TRBD2 as D (6 bases). There are 18 residues in the CDR3. Germline V gene lookup returns CDR1 SGHDN and CDR2 FVKESK. V was shortened by 4 bases and J by 5 bases, with 24 bases between the two germline ends. The CDR3 DNA follows: TGTGCCAGCAGCCTTAACCCCCCCCCGGGACTTGATAACAATGAGCAGTTCTTC. Its translation: CASSLNPPPGLDNNEQFF.

The chain links TRBV19 to TRBJ1-4, with unresolved D. V lost 5 bases, J lost 4 bases, and 14 bases lay in between. The germline CDR1 and CDR2 sequences are LNHDA and SQIVND (reference sequence). This CDR3 has 15 residues. The CDR3 is CASSRQASLNEKLFF. DNA for the CDR3: TGTGCCAGTAGTCGGCAGGCCTCGCTTAATGAAAAACTGTTTTTT.

This clone was observed a few times. The gene calls are TRBV6-5 and TRBJ2-7; the D gene is possibly TRBD1 (5 bases). This CDR3 is 15 amino acids long. The V gene's germline CDR1 is MNHEY and CDR2 SVGAGI. The V gene lost 2 bases and the J gene lost 1 base, with 12 bases spanning the gap. The CDR3 nucleotides are TGTGCCAGCAGTTACGACAGCACCAAATCCTACGAGCAGTACTTC. Amino acid sequence: CASSYDSTKSYEQYF.

This clone was counted a single time. CDR3 protein: CASSLVGLAGAKSSYNEQFF. In DNA form, the CDR3 reads TGCGCCAGCAGCTTGGTAGGCCTAGCGGGAGCCAAGAGCTCCTACAATGAGCAGTTCTTC. The V gene is TRBV5-1, the J gene TRBJ2-1; 10 bases map to TRBD2. With V trimmed by 0 bases and J by 0 bases, 12 bases remained unmatched. CDR1 and CDR2 (germline): SGHRS, YFSETQ. CDR3 length: 20 amino acids.

V usage is TRBV7-2 and J usage is TRBJ2-7; no clear D. V lost 0 bases to trimming and J lost 3 bases, with 9 bases between them. CDR3 size: 14 residues. Per germline, CDR1 SGHTA and CDR2 FQGNSA. The CDR3 bases are TGTGCCAGCAGCTTAGCGGGGTCCGGCTACGAGCAGTACTTC. Translating gives CASSLAGSGYEQYF.

The CDR3 DNA follows: TGCAGTGCTAGTAAGAGGGGACAGGCGGATACGCAGTATTTT. Amino acid sequence: CSASKRGQADTQYF. The V and J genes are TRBV20-1 and TRBJ2-3; 8 bases line up with TRBD1. CDR1 DFQATT and CDR2 SNEGSKA come from the germline V gene (reference sequence). CDR3 length equals 14 residues. V lost 3 bases to trimming and J lost 6 bases; unmatched junction nucleotides: 8.

This chain connects TRBV3-1 (or the pseudogene TRBV3-2) to TRBJ2-7; no definite D call. The CDR3 is 11 residues long. V lost 4 bases, J lost 6 bases, and 7 bases lay in between. Germline V gene data show CDR1 as LGHDT and CDR2 as YNNKEL (reference sequence). CDR3 DNA: TGTGCCAGCAGCCTTCAGAGCGAGCAGTACTTC. It yields the protein CASSLQSEQYF.

This sequence joins TRBV7-2 and TRBJ1-6; no definite D call. V lost 4 bases and J lost 0, with 16 bases in between. In germline, CDR1 is SGHTA, CDR2 FQGNSA. There are 18 residues in the CDR3. The CDR3 DNA reads as TGTGCCAGCAGCTCCCAAGGCAGGTTGAGCTCCTATAATTCACCCCTCCACTTT. It codes for CASSSQGRLSSYNSPLHF.

The chain joins TRBV5-1 to TRBJ2-7, with D maybe TRBD2 (5 bases). The CDR3 length is 14 residues. Germline V CDR1 and CDR2: SGHRS, YFSETQ. V lost 3 bases, J lost 4 bases, and 14 bases lay in between. Here the CDR3 reads CASSSAAGLYEQYF. DNA for the CDR3: TGCGCCAGCAGCTCAGCGGCCGGATTATACGAGCAGTACTTC.